The entry below describes one TCR beta chain. The antigen is not known. This sample was included in a study of T cells after yellow fever vaccination. Notes on the study in general: Just a small share of clonotypes turned up in the CD4 compartment as well as the CD8 compartment.

In germline, CDR1 is LNHNV, CDR2 YYDKDF (reference sequence). Trimming removed 0 bases at V and 10 bases at J, with 3 bases between. This CDR3 has 11 residues. TCRdb used MiXCR to reprocess the 5' RACE reads, holding one entry per CDR3 protein. The data hold about 340,000 distinct CDR3 sequences, with approximately 13% observed a single time. The receptor was derived from a man between 18 and 35 years old who received the YFV17D yellow fever vaccine. Sequenced material: CD4+ T cells sorted from PBMCs, taken 15 days after the yellow fever booster vaccination. This chain links TRBV15 with TRBJ2-2, with unresolved D. The CDR3 region is CATSRETELFF. CDR3 sequence (DNA): TGTGCCACCAGCAGAGAAACGGAGCTGTTTTTT.